A selection of T cell receptor beta chains follows, all from one sample in a study of T cell repertoires in cytomegalovirus infection. TCRdb analysed the reads with MiXCR anew, one entry per CDR3 protein. The sample yields about 500,000 distinct CDR3 sequences, around 30% seen once. What these receptors recognize is not known. The sequences come from cultured PBMCs, collected from culture after CMV antigen stimulation. These receptors were taken from a human donor in good health (CMV status not recorded). Some clones in this sample may be carry-over from other donors' samples. Both conserved end residues are part of each CDR3. The D gene is left open where the match is weak. Size tells how often a clone was seen (once, few, many) or the class of an expanded clone, and some rows leave it out.

TRBV12-3/TRBV12-4	.	.	TRBJ1-1	TGTGCCAGCAGTCCCGTTCGAGGGGAGGACACTGAAGCTTTCTTT	CASSPVRGEDTEAFF
TRBV6-2/TRBV6-3	.	.	TRBJ1-1	TGTGCCAGCAGTTACGGAAGTAACACTGAAGCTTTCTTT	CASSYGSNTEAFF
TRBV7-8	.	many	TRBJ1-3	TGTGCCAGCAGCTTGGTTTGGTCGCAAAACACCATATATTTT	CASSLVWSQNTIYF
TRBV20-1	.	.	TRBJ2-7	TGCAGTGCTAGCTGGGCCCTGGCGAGCTCCTACGAGCAGTACTTC	CSASWALASSYEQYF
TRBV12-3/TRBV12-4	.	.	TRBJ2-2	TGTGCCAGCAGTTTAGCTAAAGGCAGTAAGAACACCGGGGAGCTGTTTTTT	CASSLAKGSKNTGELFF
TRBV19	.	.	TRBJ1-1	TGTGCCAGTAGTATTTCGGCCAGAAAAAGGAACACTGAAGCTTTCTTT	CASSISARKRNTEAFF
TRBV7-8	TRBD2	.	TRBJ2-7	TGTGCCAGCAGCCCAGGACTAGCGGGACCTGGCGAGCAGTACTTC	CASSPGLAGPGEQYF
TRBV20-1	.	once	TRBJ2-5	TGCAGTGCTAGAGTGGCGAAAGAGACCCAGTACTTC	CSARVAKETQYF
TRBV12-3/TRBV12-4	TRBD2	.	TRBJ2-3	TGTGCCAGCACCGGGACTAGCGGGAGAGCAGATACGCAGTATTTT	CASTGTSGRADTQYF
TRBV29-1	.	.	TRBJ1-2	TGCAGCGCGGCAAAAAGCGGAGTTGAGGGCTACACCTTC	CSAAKSGVEGYTF
TRBV11-2	.	few	TRBJ2-3	TGTGCCAGCAGCTCTTTGGACCTCGTGATTAGCACAGATACGCAGTATTTT	CASSSLDLVISTDTQYF
TRBV7-6	TRBD2	.	TRBJ2-4	TGTGCCAGCAGCTTAAGCGGGATATGGGCCAAAAACATTCAGTACTTC	CASSLSGIWAKNIQYF
TRBV7-2	.	few	TRBJ2-7	TGTGCCAGCAGCTTACAGGGGAGACCCTACGAGCAGTACTTC	CASSLQGRPYEQYF
TRBV7-2	TRBD2	many	TRBJ2-3	TGTGCCAGCAGCTTACTGGCGGGAGCAGATACGCAGTATTTT	CASSLLAGADTQYF
TRBV24-1	.	.	TRBJ1-1	TGTGCCACGGACAGTGATGTAGCCACTGAAGCTTTCTTT	CATDSDVATEAFF
TRBV7-2	.	.	TRBJ2-1	TGTGCCAGCAGCTTGGGGCCCCTTGCGGGCAATGAGCAGTTCTTC	CASSLGPLAGNEQFF
TRBV27	.	.	TRBJ2-7	TGTGCCAGCAGGGTGAGGGTCGGGTCACCCTACGAGCAGTACTTC	CASRVRVGSPYEQYF
TRBV6-1	.	few	TRBJ2-3	TGTGCCAGCAGTGAAGCGGTCTGGGATACGCAGTATTTT	CASSEAVWDTQYF
TRBV11-2	TRBD1	few	TRBJ1-5	TGTGCCAGCAGCTTAGATCAGGGACAGATCTCGCCCCAGCATTTT	CASSLDQGQISPQHF
TRBV18	TRBD2	.	TRBJ2-7	TGTGCCAGCTCACCGCCGGGACTAGGATCCTACGAGCAGTACTTC	CASSPPGLGSYEQYF
TRBV6-2/TRBV6-3	.	.	TRBJ1-6	TGTGCCAGCAGTTACGGAGCTAATAATTCACCCCTCCACTTT	CASSYGANNSPLHF
TRBV5-4	TRBD2	few	TRBJ2-2	TGTGCCAGCAGCTTACTAGCGGGAGCGGACACCGGGGAGCTGTTTTTT	CASSLLAGADTGELFF
TRBV6-1	TRBD1	.	TRBJ1-6	TGTGCCAGCAGTCCGACAGGGTACGGGAATTCACCCCTCCACTTT	CASSPTGYGNSPLHF
TRBV28	TRBD1	.	TRBJ1-1	TGTGCCAGCAGTTTAACCGGGACAGGGAGAGCTTTCTTT	CASSLTGTGRAFF
TRBV7-2	.	few	TRBJ2-2	TGTGCCAGCAGCTTGGGAGACAGGACCTACACCGGGGAGCTGTTTTTT	CASSLGDRTYTGELFF
TRBV28	TRBD2	.	TRBJ2-5	TGTGCCAGCAGTTGGACTAGCGGGAGGACGGTAAAGGCGGAGACCCAGTACTTC	CASSWTSGRTVKAETQYF
TRBV7-2	.	.	TRBJ1-4	TGTGCCAGCAGCCCCTATTCAACTAATGAAAAACTGTTTTTT	CASSPYSTNEKLFF
TRBV19	TRBD1	.	TRBJ1-6	TGTGCCAGCAACACCCAGGGGGCGCGTTCACCCCTCCACTTT	CASNTQGARSPLHF
TRBV7-6	.	few	TRBJ2-7	TGTGCCAGCAGCCCTCTGATCGGGACCTACGAGCAGTACTTC	CASSPLIGTYEQYF
TRBV7-2	TRBD1	few	TRBJ1-2	TGTGCCAGCAGCTTGACCGGGACAGGGGGCGCTAGTTGGGGCTACACCTTC	CASSLTGTGGASWGYTF
TRBV12-3/TRBV12-4	.	.	TRBJ1-6	TGTGCCAGCAGTTTTATCGGGGGCTCTAATTCACCCCTCCACTTT	CASSFIGGSNSPLHF
TRBV6-2/TRBV6-3	TRBD1	.	TRBJ2-2	TGTGCCAGCAGAGAAGACAGGGGAACGAACACCGGGGAGCTGTTTTTT	CASREDRGTNTGELFF
TRBV7-2	.	few	TRBJ1-5	TGTGCCAGCAGCTTAGGGGTGGGAGAGGGGCTGGGGCAGCCCCAGCATTTT	CASSLGVGEGLGQPQHF
TRBV7-8	TRBD1	few	TRBJ1-1	TGTGCCAGCAGCTTAGCTGGGACAGGGGAGTCTGAAGCTTTCTTT	CASSLAGTGESEAFF
TRBV9	.	.	TRBJ2-1	TGTGCCAGCAGCGTAGGCGGGAACGGCCCCAATGAGCAGTTCTTC	CASSVGGNGPNEQFF
TRBV20-1	TRBD2	few	TRBJ2-1	TGCAGTGCCGTGGCCGGGACTAGCTGGTTCTTC	CSAVAGTSWFF
TRBV6-1	.	.	TRBJ2-2	TGTGCCAGCAGACCCCCTAGTAGGATAACCGGGGAGCTGTTTTTT	CASRPPSRITGELFF
TRBV7-3	.	.	TRBJ2-1	TGTGCCAGCAGCTTACCGGGTTCCTACAATGAGCAGTTCTTC	CASSLPGSYNEQFF
TRBV24-1	TRBD1	.	TRBJ2-2	TGTGCCACCAGTGATGCACCGGGACAGGGGGCGAACACCGGGGAGCTGTTTTTT	CATSDAPGQGANTGELFF
TRBV20-1	TRBD1	.	TRBJ2-2	TGCAGTGCGAGGGACAGGACGAACACCGGGGAGCTGTTTTTT	CSARDRTNTGELFF
TRBV28	.	.	TRBJ1-5	TGTGCCAGCAGTTTCGACAGAAGGGACAATCAGCCCCAGCATTTT	CASSFDRRDNQPQHF
TRBV7-2	.	few	TRBJ1-5	TGTGCCAGCAGCCCTAATCGGGGGGCCTATCAGCCCCAGCATTTT	CASSPNRGAYQPQHF
TRBV7-2	.	many	TRBJ1-2	TGTGCCAGCAGCTTGGGGGGGAGCGGCAACTATGGCTACACCTTC	CASSLGGSGNYGYTF
TRBV6-1	.	many	TRBJ2-5	TGTGCCAGCAGCCCCCCCGGGGGCGGATCAGAGACCCAGTACTTC	CASSPPGGGSETQYF
TRBV7-2	.	.	TRBJ2-7	TGTGCCAGCAGCTTAGATGTGAGTCCCTACGAGCAGTACTTC	CASSLDVSPYEQYF
TRBV30	.	.	TRBJ1-3	TGTGCACGAGAGGCTGGCGGAAACACCATATATTTT	CAREAGGNTIYF
TRBV7-9	.	few	TRBJ2-3	TGTGCCAGCAGCTTAAGATCTCAGGGGTGGCCAGATACGCAGTATTTT	CASSLRSQGWPDTQYF
TRBV5-3	TRBD2	.	TRBJ2-5	TGTGCCAGCAGCGGGGTAGCGGGAGGTGGAGAAGAGACCCAGTACTTC	CASSGVAGGGEETQYF
TRBV27	.	.	TRBJ1-1	TGTGCCACTACGACAGAGAGCACGAACACTGAAGCTTTCTTT	CATTTESTNTEAFF
TRBV20-1	TRBD2	few	TRBJ2-3	TGCAGTGCCGGAGGGACTAGCGGGAGGGATACGCAGTATTTT	CSAGGTSGRDTQYF
TRBV30	.	.	TRBJ1-1	TGTGCCTGGAGGGGGTGGCTCGGCACTGAAGCTTTCTTT	CAWRGWLGTEAFF